A single sample is the source of the 9 T cell receptor beta chains below, sequenced in a study of response to subunit inactivated influenza vaccine. Via MiXCR, TCRdb re-called the RT-PCR reads, giving one row per CDR3 protein. The sample has about 570,000 distinct CDR3 sequences, roughly 12% seen once; the top ten hold approximately 11%. These data also featured in a second study, about T cells expressing NK-cell markers. That report notes: In generating TCR beta cDNA, 5'RACE template switching with UMIs was used.

The sequenced sample was PBMCs from blood, obtained on the day of vaccination. These receptors originate from a man in his fifties who received an inactivated influenza vaccine.

This sequence joins TRBV12-3 or TRBV12-4 and TRBJ2-7, with D perhaps given as TRBD1 or TRBD2 (6 bases each). Trimming stripped 3 bases from V and 0 bases from J, with 12 bases between. This CDR3 spans 15 amino acids. CDR3 in amino acids: CASSFRGDRSYEQYF. CDR3 nucleotide sequence: TGTGCCAGCAGTTTTAGGGGGGACCGCTCCTACGAGCAGTACTTC.

V is TRBV6-2 or TRBV6-3 and J is TRBJ1-1; D not certain. CDR3 length: 12 residues. Trimming stripped 6 bases from V and 4 bases from J, with 9 bases between. The germline gives CDR1 MNHEY, CDR2 SVGEGT. CDR3 in DNA: TGTGCCAGCAGCAATTGGGGCACTGAAGCTTTCTTT. Translating it yields CASSNWGTEAFF.

This clonotype was seen only a few times. The chain couples TRBV6-2 or TRBV6-3 to TRBJ2-2, with 7 bases fitting TRBD2. The V gene end was trimmed by 2 bases and the J gene end by 4 bases; junction bases not matched to a gene: 4. The germline V gene has CDR1 MNHEY and CDR2 SVGEGT. The CDR3 has 15 amino acids. The chain's CDR3 is CASSYPGGVTGELFF. DNA of the CDR3: TGTGCCAGCAGTTACCCGGGGGGAGTCACCGGGGAGCTGTTTTTT.

The chain has TRBV4-1 and TRBJ2-2; TRBD1 agrees at 9 bases. The germline CDR1 and CDR2 sequences are MGHRA and YSYEKL. J was trimmed by 7 bases and V by 1 base; bases with no gene match: 10. The CDR3 is 17 residues long. DNA for the CDR3: TGCGCCAGCAGCCAAGTGTTCGGGACAGGGTTCGGCGGGGAGCTGTTTTTT. Amino acid sequence: CASSQVFGTGFGGELFF.

The rearrangement joins TRBV29-1 to TRBJ2-1; weak D call: TRBD2 (7 bases). The CDR3 length is 12 residues. The V gene lost 6 bases and the J gene lost 10 bases, with 16 bases spanning the gap. The germline V gene encodes CDR1 SQVTM and CDR2 ANQGSEA. The CDR3 spells CSVGGDISEQFF. The CDR3 nucleotides read TGCAGCGTAGGGGGGGATATTTCAGAGCAGTTCTTC.

This chain connects TRBV6-1 to TRBJ2-7, with D uncertain. Germline V gives CDR1 MNHNS, CDR2 SASEGT. The V end was cut by 6 bases, the J end by 7 bases, with 16 bases between. This CDR3 has 13 amino acids. The CDR3 nucleotides are TGTGCCAGCAGACAGAACTCCTACGGTGAGCAGTACTTC. This codes for CASRQNSYGEQYF.

The V call is TRBV7-7, the J call TRBJ2-3, with 11 nucleotides matching TRBD1. The CDR3 totals 15 residues. Germline CDR1 SSHAT, CDR2 FNYEAQ (reference sequence). The V gene end was trimmed by 5 bases and the J gene end by 8 bases; junction bases not matched to a gene: 9. This CDR3 reads CASSQGWTGGGTQYF. The CDR3 region has the DNA TGTGCCAGCAGCCAAGGGTGGACAGGGGGCGGTACGCAGTATTTT. Together with reference TRBV7-7 and TRBJ2-3, the CDR3 gives the full variable domain: GAGVSQSPRYKVTKRGQDVTLRCDPISSHATLYWYQQALGQGPEFLTYFNYEAQPDKSGLPSDRFSAERPEGSISTLTIQRTEQRDSAMYRCASSQGWTGGGTQYFGPGTRLTVL.

This clonotype was seen only a few times. V gene TRBV2 combines with J gene TRBJ2-7; D not resolved. Between the trimmed V and J ends, which lost 2 bases and 6 bases, there was a span of 17 bases. Germline lookup yields CDR1 SNHLY and CDR2 FYNNEI. The CDR3 runs 15 residues. CDR3 nucleotide sequence: TGTGCCAGCAGTGAAATGGGCCCCAGAAATAGCGAGCAGTACTTC. Amino acid sequence: CASSEMGPRNSEQYF.

This clonotype was counted at least ten times. The rearrangement joins TRBV20-1 to TRBJ1-3, with TRBD1 matching 7 bases. This CDR3 is built from 14 residues. Germline V gene data show CDR1 as DFQATT and CDR2 as SNEGSKA (reference sequence). J lost 4 bases, V lost 2 bases, and 5 bases had no gene match. As DNA, the CDR3 is TGCAGTGCTAGAAGAGGGGGCGAAGGAAACACCATATATTTT. Translating gives CSARRGGEGNTIYF.